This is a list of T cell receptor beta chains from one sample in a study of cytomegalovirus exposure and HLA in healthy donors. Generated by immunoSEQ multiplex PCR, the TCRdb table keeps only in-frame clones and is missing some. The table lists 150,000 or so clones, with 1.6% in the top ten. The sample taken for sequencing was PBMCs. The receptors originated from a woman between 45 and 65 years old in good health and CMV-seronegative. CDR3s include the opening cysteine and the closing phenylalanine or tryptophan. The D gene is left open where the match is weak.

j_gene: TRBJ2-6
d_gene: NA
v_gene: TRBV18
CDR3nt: TGTGCCAGCTTCCGGGTAGAGACAGGAATTTTTTCTGGGGCCAACGTCCTGACTTTC
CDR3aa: CASFRVETGIFSGANVLTF

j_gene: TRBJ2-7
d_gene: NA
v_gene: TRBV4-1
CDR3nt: TGCGCCAGCAGCCAACTAGCACAGAGCTCCTACGAGCAGTACTTC
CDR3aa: CASSQLAQSSYEQYF

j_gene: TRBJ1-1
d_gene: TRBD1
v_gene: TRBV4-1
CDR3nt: TGCGCCAGCAGCCAGGGGGACAGAACGAACACTGAAGCTTTCTTT
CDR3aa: CASSQGDRTNTEAFF

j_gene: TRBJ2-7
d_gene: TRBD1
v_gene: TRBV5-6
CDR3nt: TGTGCCAGCAGCTTGGCCGGGACAGGGGCCTCCAACTTTTTTTACGAGCAGTACTTC
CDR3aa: CASSLAGTGASNFFYEQYF

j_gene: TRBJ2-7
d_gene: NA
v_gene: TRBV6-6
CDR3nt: TGTGCCAGCAGTCCTACAGGGAGCTACGAGCAGTACTTC
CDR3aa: CASSPTGSYEQYF

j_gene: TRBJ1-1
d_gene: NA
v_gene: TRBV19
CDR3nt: TGTGCCAGTAGGGCCCCGGGTTTAGGAGAAAAGGCTTTCTTT
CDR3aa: CASRAPGLGEKAFF

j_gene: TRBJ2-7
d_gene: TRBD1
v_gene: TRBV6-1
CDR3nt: TGTGCCAGCAGCCTCGGACAGGGGAGCTCCTACGAGCAGTACTTC
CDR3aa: CASSLGQGSSYEQYF

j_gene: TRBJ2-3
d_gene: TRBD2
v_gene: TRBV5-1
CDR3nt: TGCGCCAGCAGCTTGGTACTAGCGGGGTCCGCAGATACGCAGTATTTT
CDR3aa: CASSLVLAGSADTQYF

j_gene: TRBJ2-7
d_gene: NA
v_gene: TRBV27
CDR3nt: TGTGCCAGCAGTTCACGGACTGCCAGCTCCTACGAGCAGTACTTC
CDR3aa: CASSSRTASSYEQYF

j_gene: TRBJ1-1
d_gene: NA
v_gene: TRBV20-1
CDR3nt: TGCAGTGCTGATACCAGGGGTTTGGCTTTCTTT
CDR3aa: CSADTRGLAFF

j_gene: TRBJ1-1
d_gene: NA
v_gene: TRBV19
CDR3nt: TGTGCCAGTAGTACCGGATCCGGGGGCACTGAAGCTTTCTTT
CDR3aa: CASSTGSGGTEAFF

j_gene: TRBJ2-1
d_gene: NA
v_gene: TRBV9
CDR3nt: TGTGCCAGCAGCCCCCGGGGAGCGGAGCAGTTCTTC
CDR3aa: CASSPRGAEQFF

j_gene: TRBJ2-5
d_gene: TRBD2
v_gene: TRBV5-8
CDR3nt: TGTGCCAGCAGCTGGGGACTAGCGGGAGCGGTGACCCAGTACTTC
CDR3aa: CASSWGLAGAVTQYF

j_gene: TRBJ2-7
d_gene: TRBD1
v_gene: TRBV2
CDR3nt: TGTGCCAGCAGGGACAGGCGTTACGAGCAGTACTTC
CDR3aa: CASRDRRYEQYF

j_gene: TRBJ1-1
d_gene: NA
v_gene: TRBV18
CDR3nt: TGTGCCAGCTCACCCGGGCGGGCGATGAACACTGAAGCTTTCTTT
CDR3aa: CASSPGRAMNTEAFF

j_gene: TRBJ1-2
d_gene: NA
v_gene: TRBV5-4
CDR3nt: TGTGCCAGCATGGCGGGGATTGGTGGCTACACCTTC
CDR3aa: CASMAGIGGYTF

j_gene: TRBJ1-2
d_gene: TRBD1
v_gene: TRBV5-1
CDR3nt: TGCGCCAGCAGCCTGAACAGGGGAGGCAACTATGGCTACACCTTC
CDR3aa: CASSLNRGGNYGYTF

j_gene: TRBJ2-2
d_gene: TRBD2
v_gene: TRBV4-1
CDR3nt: TGCGCCAGCAGCCATGCCGGGACTACGAACACCGGGGAGCTGTTTTTT
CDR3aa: CASSHAGTTNTGELFF

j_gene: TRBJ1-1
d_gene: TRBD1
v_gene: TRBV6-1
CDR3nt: TGTGCCAGCAGTGAGGACAGGGGCCAGAACACTGAAGCTTTCTTT
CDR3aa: CASSEDRGQNTEAFF

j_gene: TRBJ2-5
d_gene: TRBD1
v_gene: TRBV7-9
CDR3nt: TGTGCCAGCAGCCTACAGGGGCTGGAGACCCAGTACTTC
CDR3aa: CASSLQGLETQYF

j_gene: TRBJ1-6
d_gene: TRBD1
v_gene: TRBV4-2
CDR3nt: TGTGCCAGCAGCCAAGGCCCAGAGCAGGGGGGTTCACCCCTCCACTTT
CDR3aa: CASSQGPEQGGSPLHF

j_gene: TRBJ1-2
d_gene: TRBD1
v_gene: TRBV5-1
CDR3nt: TGCGCCAGCAGCTTGACAACAGGGGTGGGTGGCTACACCTTC
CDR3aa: CASSLTTGVGGYTF

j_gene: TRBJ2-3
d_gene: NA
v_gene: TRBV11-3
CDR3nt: TGTGCCAGCAGCTCCGGGACTAGCACAGATACGCAGTATTTT
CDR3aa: CASSSGTSTDTQYF

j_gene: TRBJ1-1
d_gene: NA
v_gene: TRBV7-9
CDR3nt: TGTGCCAGCAGCTCGCCCAGACAGGAGAACACTGAAGCTTTCTTT
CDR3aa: CASSSPRQENTEAFF

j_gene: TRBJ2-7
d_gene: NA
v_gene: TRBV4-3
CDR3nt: TGCGCCAGCAGCCTTTACCGAGACAGCTCCTACGAGCAGTACTTC
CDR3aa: CASSLYRDSSYEQYF

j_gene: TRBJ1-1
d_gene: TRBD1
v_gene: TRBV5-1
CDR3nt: TGCGCCAGCAGCATAGCAGGGACAGCTGAAGCTTTCTTT
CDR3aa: CASSIAGTAEAFF

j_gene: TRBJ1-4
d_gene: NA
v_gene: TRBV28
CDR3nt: TGTGCCAGCAGCCTCGGGGGGAGTGGGGCTAATGAAAAACTGTTTTTT
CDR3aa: CASSLGGSGANEKLFF

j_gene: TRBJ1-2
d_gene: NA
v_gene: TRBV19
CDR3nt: TGTGCCAGTAGTACAGGGGATTATGGCTACACCTTC
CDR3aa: CASSTGDYGYTF

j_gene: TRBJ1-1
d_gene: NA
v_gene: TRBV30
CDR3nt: TGTGCCTGGAGCCTACTTACAGGTGACACTGAAGCTTTCTTT
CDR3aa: CAWSLLTGDTEAFF

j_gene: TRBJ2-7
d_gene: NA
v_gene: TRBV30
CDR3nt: TGTGCCTGGAGCCGACGGGGTGACGAGCAGTACTTC
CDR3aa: CAWSRRGDEQYF

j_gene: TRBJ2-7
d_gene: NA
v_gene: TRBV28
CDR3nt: TGTGCCAGCAGCGGTAGCGCGACCTACGAGCAGTACTTC
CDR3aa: CASSGSATYEQYF

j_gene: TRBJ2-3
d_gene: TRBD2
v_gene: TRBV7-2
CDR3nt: TGTGCCAGCAGTCCCAGAACTAGCGGGAGGAGAGATACGCAGTATTTT
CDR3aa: CASSPRTSGRRDTQYF

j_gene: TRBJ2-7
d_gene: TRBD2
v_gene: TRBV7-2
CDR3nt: TGTGCCAGCAGCTCGACTAGCGGGAGCTACGAGCAGTACTTC
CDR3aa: CASSSTSGSYEQYF

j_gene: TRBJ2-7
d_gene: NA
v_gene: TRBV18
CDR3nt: TGTGCCAGCTCACCAAGACCAGGGGTCTACGAGCAGTACTTC
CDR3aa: CASSPRPGVYEQYF

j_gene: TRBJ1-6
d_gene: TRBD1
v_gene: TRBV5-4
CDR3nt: TGTGCCAGCAGCTTTGGGGACAGCGCACCCCTCCACTTT
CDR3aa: CASSFGDSAPLHF

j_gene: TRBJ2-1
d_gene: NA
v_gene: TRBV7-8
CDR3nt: TGTGCCAGCTCCTCTGAGGGAGGTGGAAGGGCCCTGGGATCCTACAATGAGCAGTTCTTC
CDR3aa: CASSSEGGGRALGSYNEQFF

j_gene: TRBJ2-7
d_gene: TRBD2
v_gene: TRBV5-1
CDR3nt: TGCGCCAGCAGCTTGGCCCAACTAGCGGGAGGGCACGAGCAGTACTTC
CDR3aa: CASSLAQLAGGHEQYF

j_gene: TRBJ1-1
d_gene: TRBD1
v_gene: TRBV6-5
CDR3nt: TGTGCCAGCAGTTACGCAAAGGGGGCAACTGAAGCTTTCTTT
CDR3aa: CASSYAKGATEAFF

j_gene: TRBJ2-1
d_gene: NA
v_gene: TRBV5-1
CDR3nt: TGCGCCAGCAGCTTGGAACCGGGACTGGGGGACAATGAGCAGTTCTTC
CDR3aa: CASSLEPGLGDNEQFF

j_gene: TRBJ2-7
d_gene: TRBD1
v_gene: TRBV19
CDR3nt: TGTGCCAGCTCCCGGGGACAGGGGGAGCAGTACTTC
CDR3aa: CASSRGQGEQYF

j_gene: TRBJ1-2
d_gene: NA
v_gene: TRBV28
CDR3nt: TGTGCCAGCAGCCGCTTTGAGGGAAGCCTTTCTAACTATGGCTACACCTTC
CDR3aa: CASSRFEGSLSNYGYTF

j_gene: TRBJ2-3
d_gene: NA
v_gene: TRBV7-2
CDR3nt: TGTGCCAGCAGCCCTGGGGGGAACACAGATACGCAGTATTTT
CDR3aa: CASSPGGNTDTQYF

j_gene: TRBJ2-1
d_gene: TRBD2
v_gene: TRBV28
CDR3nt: TGTGCCAGCAGTTTAATAACTAGCGAATACAATGAGCAGTTCTTC
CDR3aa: CASSLITSEYNEQFF

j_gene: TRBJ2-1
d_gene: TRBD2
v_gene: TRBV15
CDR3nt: TGTGCCACCAGCAGAGATCTTAGGCTAGCGGGGATCAATGAGCAGTTCTTC
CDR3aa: CATSRDLRLAGINEQFF

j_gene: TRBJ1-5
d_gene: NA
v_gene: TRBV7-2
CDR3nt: TGTGCCAGCAGCCAGGACAGTACGGGGCCCCAGCATTTT
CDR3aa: CASSQDSTGPQHF

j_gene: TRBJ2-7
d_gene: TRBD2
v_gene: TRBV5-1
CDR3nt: TGCGCCAGCGCCCCGGCGGGAGGCCAATACGAGCAGTACTTC
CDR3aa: CASAPAGGQYEQYF

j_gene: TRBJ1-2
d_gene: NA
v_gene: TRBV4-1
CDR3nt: TGCGCCAGCAGCCAGGGTCTAGTCAACCACTATGGCTACACCTTC
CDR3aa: CASSQGLVNHYGYTF

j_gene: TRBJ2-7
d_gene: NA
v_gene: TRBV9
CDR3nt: TGTGCCAGCAGCGACAGTGTTAGGGGCGAGCAGTACTTC
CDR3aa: CASSDSVRGEQYF

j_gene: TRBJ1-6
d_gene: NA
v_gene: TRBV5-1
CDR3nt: TGCGCCAGCAGTCCGGGGGTCGAATCACCCCTCCACTTT
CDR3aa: CASSPGVESPLHF

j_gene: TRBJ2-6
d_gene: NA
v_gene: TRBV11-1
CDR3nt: TGTGCCAGCAGCTCCCGGGGTGCTGGGGCCAACGTCCTGACTTTC
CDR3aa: CASSSRGAGANVLTF

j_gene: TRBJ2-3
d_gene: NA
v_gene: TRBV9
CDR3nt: TGTGCCAGCAGCGTAGAACCCTGGCGCGGGACTCTGACGCAGTATTTT
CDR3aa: CASSVEPWRGTLTQYF

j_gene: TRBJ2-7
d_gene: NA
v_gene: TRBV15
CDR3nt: TGTGCCACCAGCAGAGATGCAGCCTACGAGCAGTACTTC
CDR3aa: CATSRDAAYEQYF

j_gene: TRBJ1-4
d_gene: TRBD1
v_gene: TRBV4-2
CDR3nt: TGTGCCAGCAGCCAACGACAGGGGGAGGGAGAAAAACTGTTTTTT
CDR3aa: CASSQRQGEGEKLFF

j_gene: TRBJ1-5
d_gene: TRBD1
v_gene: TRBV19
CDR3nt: TGTGCCAGTAGTATAGGTTGGGACAGAGGCAATCAGCCCCAGCATTTT
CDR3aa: CASSIGWDRGNQPQHF

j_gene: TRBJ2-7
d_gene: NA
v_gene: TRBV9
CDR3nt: TGTGCCAGCAGCGTAGCGGGGATCAACGAGCAGTACTTC
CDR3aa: CASSVAGINEQYF